Sequencing of this T cell receptor (beta chain) was carried out in a study of Ad26.COV2.S vaccination and SARS-CoV-2 variants. Data came from immunoSEQ multiplex PCR; TCRdb stores just in-frame clones and leaves some out. The data show about 440,000 clones, with 87% seen just once and roughly 13% held by the top ten. Germline values: CDR1 LNHNV, CDR2 YYDKDF (reference sequence). The CDR3 sequence is 15 residues long. V lost 7 bases to trimming and J lost 3 bases, with 17 bases between them. Treatment of the sample: over 15 received Ad26.COV2.S at low or high dose, single or two shots; about 5 received placebo; per-sample allocation not given. Sampling was performed 63 days after the first vaccine or placebo injection.

This sequence was found in a person aged 18-65 years who received the Ad26.COV2.S COVID-19 vaccine or a placebo. The sample consisted of peripheral blood, taken in a trial of Ad26.COV2.S vaccine versus placebo. This rearrangement joins TRBV15 to TRBJ2-3, with D possibly being TRBD2 (5 bases). The CDR3 DNA reads as TGTGCCACCACAGCACTGAGAGGGTTGACAGATACGCAGTATTTT. This encodes CATTALRGLTDTQYF.